This T cell receptor beta chain was identified in a study of T cells in Graves' hyperthyroidism and ophthalmopathy. Germline lookup yields CDR1 SGHRS and CDR2 YFSETQ. The CDR3 loop spans 17 amino acids. Germline trimming cut 0 bases from V and 5 bases from J; bases unmatched to any gene: 6. Fresh peripheral blood, about 9.6 ml, yielded the PBMCs. From RNA transcripts, TCR beta CDR3 regions were amplified. The HTBI primer set drove a first-round RT-PCR of the TCR CDR3. Each CDR3 protein gets one entry after TCRdb re-called the multiplex PCR reads with MiXCR. The data hold under 650,000 distinct CDR3 sequences, with 15% to 20% observed a single time.

The sequence came from a woman in her thirties with Graves' hyperthyroidism. Source material: blood. The J gene is TRBJ2-5, the V gene TRBV5-1, with 14 bases fitting TRBD2. The CDR3 coding sequence is TGCGCCAGCAGCTTGGATGGGACTAGCGGGAGAATGGAGACCCAGTACTTC. Translation gives CASSLDGTSGRMETQYF.